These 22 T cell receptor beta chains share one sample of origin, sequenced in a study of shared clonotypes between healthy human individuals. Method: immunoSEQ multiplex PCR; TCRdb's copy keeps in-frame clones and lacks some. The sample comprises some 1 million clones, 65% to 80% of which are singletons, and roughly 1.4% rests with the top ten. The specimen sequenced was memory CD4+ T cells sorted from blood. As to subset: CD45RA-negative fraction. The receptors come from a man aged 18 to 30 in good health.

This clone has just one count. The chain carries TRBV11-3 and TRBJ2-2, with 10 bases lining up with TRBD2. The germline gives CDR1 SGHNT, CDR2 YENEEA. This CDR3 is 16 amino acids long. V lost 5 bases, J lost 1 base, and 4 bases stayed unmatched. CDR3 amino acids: CASSLLAGKNTGELFF. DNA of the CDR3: TGTGCCAGCAGCCTACTAGCGGGGAAGAACACCGGGGAGCTGTTTTTT. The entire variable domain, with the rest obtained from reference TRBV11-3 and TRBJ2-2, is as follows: EAGVVQSPRYKIIEKKQPVAFWCNPISGHNTLYWYLQNLGQGPELLIRYENEEAVDDSQLPKDRFSAERLKGVDSTLKIQPAELGDSAVYLCASSLLAGKNTGELFFGEGSRLTVL.

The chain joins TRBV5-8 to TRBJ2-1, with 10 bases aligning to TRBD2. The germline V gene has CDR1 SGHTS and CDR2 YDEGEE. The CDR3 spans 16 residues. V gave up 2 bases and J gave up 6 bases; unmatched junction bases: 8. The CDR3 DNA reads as TGTGCCAGCAGCTTCCTAGCGGGAGTGGCTCCCAATGAGCAGTTCTTC. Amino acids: CASSFLAGVAPNEQFF.

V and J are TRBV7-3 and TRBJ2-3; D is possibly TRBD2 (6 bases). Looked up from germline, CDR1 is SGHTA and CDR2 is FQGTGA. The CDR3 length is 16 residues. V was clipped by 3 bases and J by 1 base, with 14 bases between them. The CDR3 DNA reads TGTGCCAGCAGCTTTGGGGGGTCGAAAGGCACAGATACGCAGTATTTT. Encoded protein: CASSFGGSKGTDTQYF.

CDR3 sequence (DNA): TGCGCCAGCAGCGGCGGGTCCAACTACGAGCAGTACTTC. Protein: CASSGGSNYEQYF. The chain joins TRBV5-1 to TRBJ2-7; TRBD2 is a possible D gene (5 bases). This CDR3 spans 13 amino acids. Germline V gives CDR1 SGHRS, CDR2 YFSETQ. V dropped 4 bases and J dropped 3 bases, with 11 bases sitting between them.

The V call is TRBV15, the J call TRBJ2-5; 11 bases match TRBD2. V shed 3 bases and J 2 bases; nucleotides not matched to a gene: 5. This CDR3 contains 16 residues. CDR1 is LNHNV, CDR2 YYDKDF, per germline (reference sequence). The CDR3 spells CATSRSSGGPQETQYF. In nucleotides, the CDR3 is TGTGCCACCAGCAGGTCTAGCGGGGGGCCACAAGAGACCCAGTACTTC.

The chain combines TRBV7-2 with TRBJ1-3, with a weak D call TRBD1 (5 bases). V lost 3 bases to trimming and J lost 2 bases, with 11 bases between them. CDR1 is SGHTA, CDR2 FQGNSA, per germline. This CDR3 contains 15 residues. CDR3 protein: CASSFSGTPGNTIYF. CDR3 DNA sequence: TGTGCCAGCAGCTTCTCCGGGACTCCTGGAAACACCATATATTTT.

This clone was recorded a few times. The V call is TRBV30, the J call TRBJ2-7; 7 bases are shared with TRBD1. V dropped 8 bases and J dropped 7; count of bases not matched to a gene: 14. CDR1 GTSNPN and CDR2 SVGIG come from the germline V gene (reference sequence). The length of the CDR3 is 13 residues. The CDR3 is CASRTGKWREQYF. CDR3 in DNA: TGTGCCAGCAGGACAGGCAAATGGCGGGAGCAGTACTTC.

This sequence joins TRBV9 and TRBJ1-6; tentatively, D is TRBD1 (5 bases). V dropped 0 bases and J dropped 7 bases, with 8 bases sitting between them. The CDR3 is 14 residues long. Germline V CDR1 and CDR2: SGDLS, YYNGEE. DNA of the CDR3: TGTGCCAGCAGCGTAGGAGGGGCGAATTCACCCCTCCACTTT. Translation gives CASSVGGANSPLHF.

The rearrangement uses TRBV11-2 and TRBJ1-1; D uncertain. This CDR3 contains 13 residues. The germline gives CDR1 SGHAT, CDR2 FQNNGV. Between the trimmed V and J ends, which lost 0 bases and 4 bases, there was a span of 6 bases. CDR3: CASSLDLPTEAFF. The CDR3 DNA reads TGTGCCAGCAGCTTAGATCTACCCACTGAAGCTTTCTTT.

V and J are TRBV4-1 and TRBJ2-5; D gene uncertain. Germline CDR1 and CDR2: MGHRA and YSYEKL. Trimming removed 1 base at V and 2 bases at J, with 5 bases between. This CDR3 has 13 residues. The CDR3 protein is CASSQVFQETQYF. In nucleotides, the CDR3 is TGCGCCAGCAGCCAAGTATTTCAAGAGACCCAGTACTTC.

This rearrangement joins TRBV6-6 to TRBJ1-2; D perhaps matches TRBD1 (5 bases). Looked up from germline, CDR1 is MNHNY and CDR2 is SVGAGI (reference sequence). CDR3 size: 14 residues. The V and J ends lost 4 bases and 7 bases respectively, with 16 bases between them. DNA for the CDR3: TGTGCCAGCAGTTCTCAAGGCTCGGGGGGTGGCTACACCTTC. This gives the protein CASSSQGSGGGYTF.

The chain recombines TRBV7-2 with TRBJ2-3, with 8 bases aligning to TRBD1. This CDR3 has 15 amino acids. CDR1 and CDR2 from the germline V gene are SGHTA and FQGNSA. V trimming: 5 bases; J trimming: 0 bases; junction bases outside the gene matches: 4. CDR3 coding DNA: TGTGCCAGCAGCCACCGACAGGGGAGCACAGATACGCAGTATTTT. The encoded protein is CASSHRQGSTDTQYF.

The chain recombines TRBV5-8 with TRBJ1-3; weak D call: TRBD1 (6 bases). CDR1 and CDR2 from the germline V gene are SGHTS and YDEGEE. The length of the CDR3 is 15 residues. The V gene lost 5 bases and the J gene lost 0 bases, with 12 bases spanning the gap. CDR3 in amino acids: CASRSGTLSGNTIYF. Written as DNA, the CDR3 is TGTGCCAGCAGGTCCGGGACACTCTCTGGAAACACCATATATTTT.

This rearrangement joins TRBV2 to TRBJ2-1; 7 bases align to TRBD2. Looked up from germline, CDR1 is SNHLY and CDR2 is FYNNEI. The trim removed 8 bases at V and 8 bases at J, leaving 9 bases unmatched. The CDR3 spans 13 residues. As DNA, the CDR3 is TGTGCCAGCGGAGCGAGACTAGCATATGAGCAGTTCTTC. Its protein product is CASGARLAYEQFF.

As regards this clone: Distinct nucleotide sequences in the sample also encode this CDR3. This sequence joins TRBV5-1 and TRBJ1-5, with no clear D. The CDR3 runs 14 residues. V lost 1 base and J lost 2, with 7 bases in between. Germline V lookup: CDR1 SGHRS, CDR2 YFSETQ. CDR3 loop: CASSLNGGNQPQHF. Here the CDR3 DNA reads TGCGCCAGCAGCTTGAACGGTGGCAATCAGCCCCAGCATTTT.

CDR3 residues: CASRTSGGVLEQYF. For the CDR3, the DNA is TGTGCCAGCAGGACTAGCGGGGGGGTCCTGGAGCAGTACTTC. This sequence joins TRBV28 and TRBJ2-7; 14 nucleotides line up with TRBD2. Germline trimming cut 6 bases from V and 7 bases from J; bases unmatched to any gene: 5. Germline CDR1 MDHEN, CDR2 SYDVKM. This CDR3 comprises 14 residues.

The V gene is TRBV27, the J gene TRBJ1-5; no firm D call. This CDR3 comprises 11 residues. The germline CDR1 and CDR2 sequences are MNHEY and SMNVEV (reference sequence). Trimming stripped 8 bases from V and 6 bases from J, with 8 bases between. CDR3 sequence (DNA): TGTGCCAGCGGCCAAGGTCAGCCCCAGCATTTT. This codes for CASGQGQPQHF.

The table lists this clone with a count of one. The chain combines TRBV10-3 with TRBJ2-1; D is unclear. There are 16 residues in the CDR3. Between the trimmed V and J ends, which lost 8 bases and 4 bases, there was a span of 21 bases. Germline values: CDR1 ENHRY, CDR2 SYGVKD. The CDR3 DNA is TGTGCCATCGGCAAAACGAGCGAGTTACTTTACAATGAGCAGTTCTTC. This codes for CAIGKTSELLYNEQFF.

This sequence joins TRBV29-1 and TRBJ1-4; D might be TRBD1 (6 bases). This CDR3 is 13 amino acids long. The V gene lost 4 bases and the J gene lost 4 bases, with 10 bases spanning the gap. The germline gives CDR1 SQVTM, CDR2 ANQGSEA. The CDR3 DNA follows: TGCAGCGTTGCCGACAGGCTTAATGAAAAACTGTTTTTT. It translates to CSVADRLNEKLFF.

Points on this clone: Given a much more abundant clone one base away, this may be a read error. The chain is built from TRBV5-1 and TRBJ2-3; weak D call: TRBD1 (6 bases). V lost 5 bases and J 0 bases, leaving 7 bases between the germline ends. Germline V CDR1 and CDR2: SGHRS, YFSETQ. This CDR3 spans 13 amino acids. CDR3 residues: CASSQGSTDTQYF. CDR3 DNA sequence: TGCGCCAGCAGTCAGGGGAGCACAGATACGCAGTATTTT. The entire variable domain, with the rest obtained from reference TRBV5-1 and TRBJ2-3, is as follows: KAGVTQTPRYLIKTRGQQVTLSCSPISGHRSVSWYQQTPGQGLQFLFEYFSETQRNKGNFPGRFSGRQFSNSRSEMNVSTLELGDSALYLCASSQGSTDTQYFGPGTRLTVL.

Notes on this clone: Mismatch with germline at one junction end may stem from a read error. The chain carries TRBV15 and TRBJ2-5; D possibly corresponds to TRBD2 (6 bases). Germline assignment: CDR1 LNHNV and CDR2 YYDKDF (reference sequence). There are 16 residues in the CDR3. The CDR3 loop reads CATSREPLNYGRGPDF. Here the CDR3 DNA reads TGTGCCACCAGCAGAGAACCTCTAAATTACGGGCGGGGCCCAGACTTC. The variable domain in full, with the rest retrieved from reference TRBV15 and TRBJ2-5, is DAMVIQNPRYQVTQFGKPVTLSCSQTLNHNVMYWYQQKSSQAPKLLFHYYDKDFNNEADTPDNFQSRRPNTSFCFLDIRSPGLGDTAMYLCATSREPLNYGRGPDFGPGTRLLVL.

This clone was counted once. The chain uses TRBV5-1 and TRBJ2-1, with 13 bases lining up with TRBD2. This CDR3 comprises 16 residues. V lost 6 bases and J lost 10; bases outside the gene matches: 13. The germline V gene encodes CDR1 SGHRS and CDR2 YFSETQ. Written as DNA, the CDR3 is TGCGCCAGCACCGTTGGACTAGCGGGAGTCCTTGAGGAGCAGTTCTTC. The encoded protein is CASTVGLAGVLEEQFF.